A selection of T cell receptor beta chains follows, all from one sample in a study of lymphopenia after photon versus proton radiotherapy. Only in-frame clones appear in the TCRdb table, and some are missing; sequencing was by immunoSEQ multiplex PCR. The sample records about 7,300 clones, roughly 93% being singletons. This sample comprised peripheral blood, obtained from a patient treated with photon-based radiotherapy. These receptors were obtained from a woman aged 45-65 years with cholangiocarcinoma. CDR3s include the opening cysteine and the closing phenylalanine or tryptophan. Each record gives: J gene, V gene, clone size, D gene, CDR3 DNA, CDR3 protein. The D gene is left open where the match is weak. Clone size is stated in some rows and not others, as once, few, many or a class when expanded.

>TRBJ1-2|TRBV2|-|-
TGTGCCAGCAGTGAAATGGGCCTTTGGGACTATGGCTACACCTTC
CASSEMGLWDYGYTF
>TRBJ1-5|TRBV4-1|-|TRBD1
TGCGCCAGCAGCCGAGACAGGGTCAATCAGCCCCAGCATTTT
CASSRDRVNQPQHF
>TRBJ1-5|TRBV7-8|-|TRBD1
TGTGCCAGCAGCAGAAGGGGACAGGGGTATCAGCCCCAGCATTTT
CASSRRGQGYQPQHF
>TRBJ1-2|TRBV15|-|-
TGTGCCACCAGCAGAGACCAAGTCCGCAATGGCTACACCTTC
CATSRDQVRNGYTF
>TRBJ1-1|TRBV2|-|-
TGTGCCAGCAGTGATAGTAGGGATCTCCCTGAAGCTTTCTTT
CASSDSRDLPEAFF
>TRBJ1-6|TRBV11-2|-|-
TGTGCCAGCACCGGGGGTCGGGGTGCAGGTTCTTATTCACCCCTCCACTTT
CASTGGRGAGSYSPLHF
>TRBJ1-2|TRBV19|-|TRBD1
TGTGCCAGTAGTACCGCCCGACAGGGGCTGACTAACTATGGCTACACCTTC
CASSTARQGLTNYGYTF
>TRBJ1-6|TRBV11-2|-|TRBD1
TGTGCCAGCAGCCAGTGGATAGGGGGCAGTTACAATTCACCCCTCCACTTT
CASSQWIGGSYNSPLHF
>TRBJ2-5|TRBV7-8|-|-
TGTGCCAGCAGCGGACGGGGGGCGGAGACCCAGTACTTC
CASSGRGAETQYF
>TRBJ1-3|TRBV14|once|-
TGTGCCAGCTCCTACTCTGGAAACACCATATATTTT
CASSYSGNTIYF
>TRBJ1-4|TRBV29-1|-|-
TGCAGCGTTTGCAGAACACTTGATGAAAAACTGTTTTTT
CSVCRTLDEKLFF
>TRBJ1-1|TRBV30|-|-
TGTGCCTGGAGGAGGGGGATGGAAGCTTTCTTT
CAWRRGMEAFF
>TRBJ1-2|TRBV5-4|once|-
TGTGCCACCCGGGAGGGGGGAGTAGGGGGCTACACCTTC
CATREGGVGGYTF
>TRBJ1-3|TRBV9|-|-
TGTGCCAGCAGCCCCTCGGCAGGAAACACCATATATTTT
CASSPSAGNTIYF
>TRBJ1-4|TRBV5-4|once|TRBD1
TGTGCCAGCAGCTTGGGGACAGGGAACGAAAAACTGTTTTTT
CASSLGTGNEKLFF
>TRBJ1-3|TRBV7-2|-|-
TGTGCCAGCAGCTTAGAAACAGGGTACGGAAACACCATATATTTT
CASSLETGYGNTIYF
>TRBJ1-5|TRBV10-2|-|-
TGCGCCAGCAGTGGGTTGGTGAGCCATCAGCCCCAGCATTTT
CASSGLVSHQPQHF
>TRBJ1-5|TRBV5-5|once|TRBD1
TGTGCCAGCAGCATGACAGGGGGGAATCAGCCCCAGCATTTT
CASSMTGGNQPQHF
>TRBJ1-2|TRBV5-6|once|TRBD1
TGTGCCAGCAGCTTGTCATCGGCAGGGGGTGCCGGCTACACCTTC
CASSLSSAGGAGYTF
>TRBJ2-5|TRBV27|-|TRBD2
TGTGCCAGCAGTTCCTCGGGACTAGCAGGAGAGACCCAGTACTTC
CASSSSGLAGETQYF
>TRBJ1-5|TRBV6-6|few|-
TGTGCCAGCAGTCGATATAACAGGGAGCCCCAGCATTTT
CASSRYNREPQHF
>TRBJ1-5|TRBV18|-|TRBD1
TGTGCCAGCTCACCCATCTCCCCCACCGGGGGACAGGGGGCCGGGCAGCCCCAGCATTTT
CASSPISPTGGQGAGQPQHF
>TRBJ1-6|TRBV6-5|few|-
TGTGCCAGCAGTTTGCCCCATAATTCACCCCTCCACTTT
CASSLPHNSPLHF
>TRBJ2-3|TRBV9|-|-
TGTGCCAGCAGCGTGGGGTGGGGCACAGATACGCAGTATTTT
CASSVGWGTDTQYF